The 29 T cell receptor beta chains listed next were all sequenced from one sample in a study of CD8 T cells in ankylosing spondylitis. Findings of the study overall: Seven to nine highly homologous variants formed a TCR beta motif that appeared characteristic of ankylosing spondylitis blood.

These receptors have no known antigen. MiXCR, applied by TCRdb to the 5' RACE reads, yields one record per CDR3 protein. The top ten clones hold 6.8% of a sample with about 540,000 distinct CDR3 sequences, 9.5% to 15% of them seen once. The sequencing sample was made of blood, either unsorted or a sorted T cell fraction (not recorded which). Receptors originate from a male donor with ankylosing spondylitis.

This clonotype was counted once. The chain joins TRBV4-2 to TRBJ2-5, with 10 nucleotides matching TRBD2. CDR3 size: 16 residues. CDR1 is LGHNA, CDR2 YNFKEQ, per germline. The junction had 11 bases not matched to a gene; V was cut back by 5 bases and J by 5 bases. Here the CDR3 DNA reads TGTGCCAGCAGCACTACCCGGGGACTAGCGAGGGAGACCCAGTACTTC. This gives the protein CASSTTRGLARETQYF.

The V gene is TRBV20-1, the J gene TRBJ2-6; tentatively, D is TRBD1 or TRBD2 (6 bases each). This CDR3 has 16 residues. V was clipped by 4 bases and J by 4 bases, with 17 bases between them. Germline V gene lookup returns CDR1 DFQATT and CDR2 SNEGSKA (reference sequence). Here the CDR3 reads CSAIGGSGPGANVLTF. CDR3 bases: TGCAGTGCTATAGGGGGGAGCGGCCCCGGGGCCAACGTCCTGACTTTC.

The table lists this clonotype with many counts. For the CDR3, the DNA is TGTGCCAGCAGCTTATCAAACCTCTACAATGAGCAGTTCTTC. This sequence encodes CASSLSNLYNEQFF. V is TRBV7-2 and J is TRBJ2-1; D gene ambiguous. Germline CDR1 and CDR2: SGHTA and FQGNSA. The V and J ends lost 2 bases and 3 bases respectively, with 8 bases between them. This CDR3 contains 14 residues.

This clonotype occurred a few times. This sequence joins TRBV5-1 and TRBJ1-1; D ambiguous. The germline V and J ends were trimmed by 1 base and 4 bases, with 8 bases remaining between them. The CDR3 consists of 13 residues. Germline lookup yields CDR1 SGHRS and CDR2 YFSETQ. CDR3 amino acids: CASSLQEGTEAFF. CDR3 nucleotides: TGCGCCAGCAGCTTGCAGGAGGGCACTGAAGCTTTCTTT.

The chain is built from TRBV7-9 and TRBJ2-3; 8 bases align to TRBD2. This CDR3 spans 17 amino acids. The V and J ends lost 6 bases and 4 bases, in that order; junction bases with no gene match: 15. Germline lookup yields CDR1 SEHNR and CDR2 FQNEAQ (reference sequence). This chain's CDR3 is CASSRGGGLGISDTQYF. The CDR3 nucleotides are TGTGCCAGCAGTCGTGGAGGGGGACTAGGAATATCAGATACGCAGTATTTT.

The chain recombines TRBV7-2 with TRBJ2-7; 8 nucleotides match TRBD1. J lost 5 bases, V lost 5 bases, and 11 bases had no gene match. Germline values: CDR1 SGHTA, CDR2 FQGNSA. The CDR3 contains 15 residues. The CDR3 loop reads CASSQGTGGGNEQYV. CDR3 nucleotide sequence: TGTGCCAGCAGCCAAGGGACAGGAGGGGGAAACGAGCAGTACGTC.

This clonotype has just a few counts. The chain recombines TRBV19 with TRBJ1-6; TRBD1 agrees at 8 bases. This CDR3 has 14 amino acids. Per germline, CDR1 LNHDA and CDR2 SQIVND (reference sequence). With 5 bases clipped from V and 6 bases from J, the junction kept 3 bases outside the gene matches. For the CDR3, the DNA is TGTGCCAGTAGTGACAGGGGAGGTAATTCACCCCTCCACTTT. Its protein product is CASSDRGGNSPLHF. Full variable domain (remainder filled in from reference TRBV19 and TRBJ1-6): DGGITQSPKYLFRKEGQNVTLSCEQNLNHDAMYWYRQDPGQGLRLIYYSQIVNDFQKGDIAEGYSVSREKKESFPLTVTSAQKNPTAFYLCASSDRGGNSPLHFGNGTRLTVT.

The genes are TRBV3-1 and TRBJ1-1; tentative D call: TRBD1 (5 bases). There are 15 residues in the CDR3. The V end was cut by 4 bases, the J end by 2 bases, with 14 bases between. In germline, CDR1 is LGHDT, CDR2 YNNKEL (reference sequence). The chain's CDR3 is CASSRRQIVNTEAFF. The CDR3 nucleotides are TGTGCCAGCAGCCGAAGACAGATCGTTAACACTGAAGCTTTCTTT.

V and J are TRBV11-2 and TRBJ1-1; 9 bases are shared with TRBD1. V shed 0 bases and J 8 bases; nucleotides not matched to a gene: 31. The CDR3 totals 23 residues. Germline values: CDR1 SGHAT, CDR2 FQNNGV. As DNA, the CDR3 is TGTGCCAGCAGCTTAGAGCGTGCAAGTAAGGGGGACAGGGCCCTAATTTGGCCCTCCGAAGCTTTCTTT. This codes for CASSLERASKGDRALIWPSEAFF.

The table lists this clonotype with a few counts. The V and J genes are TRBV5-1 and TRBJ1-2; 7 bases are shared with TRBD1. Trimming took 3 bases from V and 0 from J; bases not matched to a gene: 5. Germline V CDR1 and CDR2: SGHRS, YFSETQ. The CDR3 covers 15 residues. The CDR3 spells CASSSGGTANYGYTF. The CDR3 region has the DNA TGCGCCAGCAGCTCGGGAGGGACAGCTAACTATGGCTACACCTTC.

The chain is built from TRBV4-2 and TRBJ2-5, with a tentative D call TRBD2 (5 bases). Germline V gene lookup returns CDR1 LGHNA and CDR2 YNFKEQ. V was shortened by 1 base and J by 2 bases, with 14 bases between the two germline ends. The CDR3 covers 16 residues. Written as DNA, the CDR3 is TGTGCCAGCAGCCAAGCAAGGGCGGACTCTCAAGAGACCCAGTACTTC. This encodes CASSQARADSQETQYF.

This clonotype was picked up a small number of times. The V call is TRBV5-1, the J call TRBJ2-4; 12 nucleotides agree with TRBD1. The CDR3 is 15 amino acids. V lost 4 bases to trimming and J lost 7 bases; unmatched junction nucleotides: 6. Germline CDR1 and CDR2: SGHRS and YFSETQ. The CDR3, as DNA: TGCGCCAGCAGCCTCGGGACAGGGGGCATGAACATTCAGTACTTC. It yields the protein CASSLGTGGMNIQYF.

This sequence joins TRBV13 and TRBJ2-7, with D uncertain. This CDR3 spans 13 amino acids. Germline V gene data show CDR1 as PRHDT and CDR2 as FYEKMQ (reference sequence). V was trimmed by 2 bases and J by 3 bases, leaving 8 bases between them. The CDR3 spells CASSLYGGYEQYV. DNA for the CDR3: TGTGCCAGCAGCTTATATGGCGGCTACGAGCAGTACGTC.

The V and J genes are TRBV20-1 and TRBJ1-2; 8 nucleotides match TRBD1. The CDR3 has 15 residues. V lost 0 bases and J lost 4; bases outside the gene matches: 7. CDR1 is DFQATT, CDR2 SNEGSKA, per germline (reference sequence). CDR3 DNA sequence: TGCAGTGCTAGAGAGGAGGACAGGGCTGTCTATGGCTACACCTTC. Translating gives CSAREEDRAVYGYTF.

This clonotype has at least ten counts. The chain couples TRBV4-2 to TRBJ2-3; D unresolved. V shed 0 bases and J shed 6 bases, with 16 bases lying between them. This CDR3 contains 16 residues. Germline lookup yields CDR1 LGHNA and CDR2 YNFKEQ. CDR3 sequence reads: CASSQDGRISPDTQYF. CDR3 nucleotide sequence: TGTGCCAGCAGCCAAGATGGTCGGATCTCCCCGGATACGCAGTATTTT.

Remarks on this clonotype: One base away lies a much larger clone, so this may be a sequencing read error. In DNA, the CDR3 is TGTGCCAGCAGCCACGGGACCGGGGAGCTGTTTTTT. Translation: CASSHGTGELFF. The J gene is TRBJ2-2, the V gene TRBV7-9; D ambiguous. From germline, CDR1 is SEHNR and CDR2 FQNEAQ (reference sequence). The CDR3 covers 12 residues. Between the trimmed V and J ends, which lost 5 bases and 5 bases, there was a span of 6 bases. The full variable domain, in which reference TRBV7-9 and TRBJ2-2 provide the parts outside the CDR3, is DTGVSQNPRHKITKRGQNVTFRCDPISEHNRLYWYRQTLGQGPEFLTYFQNEAQLEKSRLLSDRFSAERPKGSFSTLEIQRTEQGDSAMYLCASSHGTGELFFGEGSRLTVL.

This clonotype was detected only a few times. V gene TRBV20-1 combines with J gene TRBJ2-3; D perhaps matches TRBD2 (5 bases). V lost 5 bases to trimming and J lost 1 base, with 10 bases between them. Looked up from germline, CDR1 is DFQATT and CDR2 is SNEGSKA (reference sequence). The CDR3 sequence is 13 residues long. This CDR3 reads CSALLDGTDTQYF. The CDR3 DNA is TGCAGTGCTCTACTAGATGGCACAGATACGCAGTATTTT.

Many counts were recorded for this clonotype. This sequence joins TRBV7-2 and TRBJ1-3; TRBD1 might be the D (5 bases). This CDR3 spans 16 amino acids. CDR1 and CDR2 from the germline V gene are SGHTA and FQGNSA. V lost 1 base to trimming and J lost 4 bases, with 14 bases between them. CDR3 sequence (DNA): TGTGCCAGCAGCTTAGAGACGTCAGGGTCGGGAAACACCATATATTTT. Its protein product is CASSLETSGSGNTIYF.

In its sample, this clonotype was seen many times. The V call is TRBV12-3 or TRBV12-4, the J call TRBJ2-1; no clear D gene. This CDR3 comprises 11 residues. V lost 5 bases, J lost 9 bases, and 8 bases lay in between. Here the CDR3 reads CASSLAVEQFF. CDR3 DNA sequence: TGTGCCAGCAGTCTCGCAGTTGAGCAGTTCTTC.

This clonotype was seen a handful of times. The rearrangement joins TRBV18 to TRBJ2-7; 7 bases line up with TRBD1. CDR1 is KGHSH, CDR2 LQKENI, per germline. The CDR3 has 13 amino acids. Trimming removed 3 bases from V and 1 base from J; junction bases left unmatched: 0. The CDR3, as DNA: TGTGCCAGCTCACCGGACAGGTCCTACGAGCAGTACGTC. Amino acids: CASSPDRSYEQYV.

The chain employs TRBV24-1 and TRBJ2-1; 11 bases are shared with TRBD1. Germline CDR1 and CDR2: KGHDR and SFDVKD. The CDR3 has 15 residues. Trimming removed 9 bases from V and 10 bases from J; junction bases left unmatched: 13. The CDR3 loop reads CATEPGDRGRREQFF. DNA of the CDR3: TGTGCCACCGAGCCAGGGGACAGGGGGAGACGGGAGCAGTTCTTC.

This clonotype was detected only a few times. Here the CDR3 DNA reads TGTGCCACCAGTGATTTGCAACAGGGGCAAGAGACCCAGTACTTC. Protein product: CATSDLQQGQETQYF. The rearrangement links TRBV24-1 to TRBJ2-5; TRBD1 aligns across 7 bases. This CDR3 is 15 amino acids long. The V gene end was trimmed by 0 bases and the J gene end by 2 bases; junction bases not matched to a gene: 2. Germline lookup yields CDR1 KGHDR and CDR2 SFDVKD.

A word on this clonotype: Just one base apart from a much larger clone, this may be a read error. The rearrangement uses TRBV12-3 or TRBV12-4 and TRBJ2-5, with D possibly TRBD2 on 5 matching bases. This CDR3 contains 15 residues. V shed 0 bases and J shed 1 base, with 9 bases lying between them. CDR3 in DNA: TGTGCCAGCAGTTTAGCGGGAGAGGGCCAAGAGACCCAGTACTTC. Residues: CASSLAGEGQETQYF.

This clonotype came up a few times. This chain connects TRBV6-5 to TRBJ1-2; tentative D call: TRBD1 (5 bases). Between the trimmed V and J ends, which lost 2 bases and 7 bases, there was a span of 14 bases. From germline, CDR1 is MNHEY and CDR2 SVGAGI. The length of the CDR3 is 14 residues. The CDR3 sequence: CASSYESGFGGYTF. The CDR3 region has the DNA TGTGCCAGCAGTTACGAATCAGGGTTCGGTGGCTACACCTTC.

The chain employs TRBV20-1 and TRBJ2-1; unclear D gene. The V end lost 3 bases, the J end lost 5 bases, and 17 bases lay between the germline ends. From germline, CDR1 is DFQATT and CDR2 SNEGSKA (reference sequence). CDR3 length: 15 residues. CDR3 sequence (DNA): TGCAGTGCTAGCGATCCGGGCCATCTCAACAATGAGCAGTTCTTC. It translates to CSASDPGHLNNEQFF.

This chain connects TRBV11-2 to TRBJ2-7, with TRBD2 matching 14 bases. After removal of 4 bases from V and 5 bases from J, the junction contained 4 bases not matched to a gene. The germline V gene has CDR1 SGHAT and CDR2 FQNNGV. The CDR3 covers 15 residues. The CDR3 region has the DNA TGTGCCAGCAGCTCCGGGACTAGCGGGAGCCACGAGCAGTACGTC. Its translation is CASSSGTSGSHEQYV.

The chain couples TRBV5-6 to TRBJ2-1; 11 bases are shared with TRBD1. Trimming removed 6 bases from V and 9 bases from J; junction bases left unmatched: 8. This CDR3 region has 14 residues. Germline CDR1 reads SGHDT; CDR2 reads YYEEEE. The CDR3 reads CASTEDRGLGEQFF. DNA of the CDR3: TGTGCCAGCACCGAGGACAGGGGGCTGGGTGAGCAGTTCTTC.

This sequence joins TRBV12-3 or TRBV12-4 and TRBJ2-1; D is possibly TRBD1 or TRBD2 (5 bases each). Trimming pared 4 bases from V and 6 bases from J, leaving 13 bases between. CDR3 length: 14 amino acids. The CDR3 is CASSSGRSTNEQFF. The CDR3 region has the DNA TGTGCCAGCAGTTCGGGACGCTCAACCAATGAGCAGTTCTTC.

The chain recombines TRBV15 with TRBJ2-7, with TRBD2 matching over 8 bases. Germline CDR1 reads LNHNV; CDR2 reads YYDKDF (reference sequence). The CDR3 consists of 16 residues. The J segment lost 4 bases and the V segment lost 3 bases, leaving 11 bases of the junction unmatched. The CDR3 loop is CATSSHQAGGVYEQYF. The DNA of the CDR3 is TGTGCCACCAGCAGCCACCAGGCGGGAGGTGTTTACGAGCAGTACTTC.